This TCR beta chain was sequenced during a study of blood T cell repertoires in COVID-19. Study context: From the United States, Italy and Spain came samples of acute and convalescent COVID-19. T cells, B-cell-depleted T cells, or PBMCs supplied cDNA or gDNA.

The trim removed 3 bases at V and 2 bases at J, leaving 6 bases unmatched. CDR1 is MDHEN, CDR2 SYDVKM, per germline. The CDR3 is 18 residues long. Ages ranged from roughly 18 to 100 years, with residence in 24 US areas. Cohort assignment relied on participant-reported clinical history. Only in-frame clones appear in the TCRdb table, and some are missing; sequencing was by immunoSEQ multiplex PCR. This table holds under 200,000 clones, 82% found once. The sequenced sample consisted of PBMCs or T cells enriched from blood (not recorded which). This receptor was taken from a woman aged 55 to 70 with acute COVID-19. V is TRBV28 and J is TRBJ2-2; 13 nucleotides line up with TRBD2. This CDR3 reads CASSFPGLAGENTGELFF. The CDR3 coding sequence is TGTGCCAGCAGTTTCCCCGGACTAGCGGGGGAAAACACCGGGGAGCTGTTTTTT.